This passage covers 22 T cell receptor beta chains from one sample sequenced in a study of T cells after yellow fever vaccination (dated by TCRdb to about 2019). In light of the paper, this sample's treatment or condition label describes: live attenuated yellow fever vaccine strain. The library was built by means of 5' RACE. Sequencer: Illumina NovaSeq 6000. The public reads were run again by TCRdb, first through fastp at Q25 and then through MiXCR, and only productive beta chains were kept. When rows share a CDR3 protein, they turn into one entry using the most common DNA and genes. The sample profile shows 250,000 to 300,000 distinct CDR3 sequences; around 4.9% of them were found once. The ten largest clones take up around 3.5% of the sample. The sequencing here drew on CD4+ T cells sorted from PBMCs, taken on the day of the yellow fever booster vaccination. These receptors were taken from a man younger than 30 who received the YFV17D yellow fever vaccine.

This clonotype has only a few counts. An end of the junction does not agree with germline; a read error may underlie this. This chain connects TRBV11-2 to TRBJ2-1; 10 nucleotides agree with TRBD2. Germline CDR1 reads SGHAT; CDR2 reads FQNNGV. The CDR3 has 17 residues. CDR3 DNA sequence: TGTGCCAGCACCTTAGCGGGGGGCCATAGCTCCTACAATGAGCAGTTCTTC. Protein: CASTLAGGHSSYNEQFF.

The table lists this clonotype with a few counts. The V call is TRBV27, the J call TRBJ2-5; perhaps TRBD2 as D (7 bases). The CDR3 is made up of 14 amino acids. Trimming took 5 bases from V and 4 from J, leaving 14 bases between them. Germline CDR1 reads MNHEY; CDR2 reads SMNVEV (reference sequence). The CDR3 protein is CASSRGGAPETQYF. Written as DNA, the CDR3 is TGTGCCAGCAGTCGTGGGGGGGCCCCAGAGACCCAGTACTTC.

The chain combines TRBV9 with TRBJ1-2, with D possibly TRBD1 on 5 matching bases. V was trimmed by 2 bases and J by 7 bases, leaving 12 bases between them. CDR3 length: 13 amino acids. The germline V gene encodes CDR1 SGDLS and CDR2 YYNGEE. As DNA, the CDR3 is TGTGCCAGCAGCGTGGGACCAGAAGGTGGCTACACCTTC. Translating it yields CASSVGPEGGYTF.

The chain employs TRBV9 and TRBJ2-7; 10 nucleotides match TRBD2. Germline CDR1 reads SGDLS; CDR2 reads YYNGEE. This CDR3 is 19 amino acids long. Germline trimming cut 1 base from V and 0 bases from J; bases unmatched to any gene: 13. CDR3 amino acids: CASSVWASGGVMSSYEQYV. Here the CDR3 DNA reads TGTGCCAGCAGCGTATGGGCTAGCGGGGGCGTTATGAGCTCCTACGAGCAGTACGTC.

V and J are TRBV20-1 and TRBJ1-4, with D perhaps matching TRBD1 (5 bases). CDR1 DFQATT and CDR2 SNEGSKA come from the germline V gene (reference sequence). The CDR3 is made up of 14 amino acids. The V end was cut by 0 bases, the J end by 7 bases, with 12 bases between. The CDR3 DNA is TGCAGTGCTAGAGATTATGGCAGGGTTGAAAAACTGTTTTTT. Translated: CSARDYGRVEKLFF.

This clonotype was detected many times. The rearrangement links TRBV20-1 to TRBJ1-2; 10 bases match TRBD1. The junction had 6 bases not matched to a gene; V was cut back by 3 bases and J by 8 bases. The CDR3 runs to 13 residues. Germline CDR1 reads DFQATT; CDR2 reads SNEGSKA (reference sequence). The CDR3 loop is CSASRGQGFGYTF. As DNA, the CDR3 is TGCAGTGCTAGCCGGGGACAGGGGTTCGGCTACACCTTC.

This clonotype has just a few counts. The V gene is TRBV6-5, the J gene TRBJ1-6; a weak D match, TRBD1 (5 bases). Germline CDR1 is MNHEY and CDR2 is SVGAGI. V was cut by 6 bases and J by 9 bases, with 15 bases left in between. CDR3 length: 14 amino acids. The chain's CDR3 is CASSSGDASSPLHF. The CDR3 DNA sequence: TGTGCCAGCAGCTCGGGGGACGCGAGTTCACCCCTCCACTTT.

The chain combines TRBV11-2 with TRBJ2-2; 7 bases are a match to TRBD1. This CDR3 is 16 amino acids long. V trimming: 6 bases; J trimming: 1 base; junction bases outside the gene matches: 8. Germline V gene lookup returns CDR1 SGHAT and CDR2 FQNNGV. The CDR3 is CASRAPGQRNTGELFF. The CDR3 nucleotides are TGTGCCAGCAGGGCTCCGGGACAGCGGAACACCGGGGAGCTGTTTTTT.

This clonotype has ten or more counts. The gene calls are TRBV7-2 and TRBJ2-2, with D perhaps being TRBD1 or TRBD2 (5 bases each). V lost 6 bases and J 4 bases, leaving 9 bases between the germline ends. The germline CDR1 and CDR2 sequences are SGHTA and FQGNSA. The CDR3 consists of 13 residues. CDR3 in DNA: TGTGCCAGCAGGGAGAGGGGCACCGGGGAGCTGTTTTTT. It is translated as CASRERGTGELFF.

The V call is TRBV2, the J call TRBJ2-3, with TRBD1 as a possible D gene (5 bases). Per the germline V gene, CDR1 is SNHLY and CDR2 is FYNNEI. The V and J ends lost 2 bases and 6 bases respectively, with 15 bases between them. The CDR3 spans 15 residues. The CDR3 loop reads CASSEQSRKGDTQYF. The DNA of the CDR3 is TGTGCCAGCAGTGAACAATCCAGGAAGGGGGATACGCAGTATTTT.

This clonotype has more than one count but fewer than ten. CDR3 amino acids: CASSLNPDRGTEAFF. The CDR3 DNA reads TGTGCCAGCAGTTTAAATCCCGACCGCGGCACTGAAGCTTTCTTT. The chain recombines TRBV12-3 or TRBV12-4 with TRBJ1-1; no clear D. With 2 bases removed from V and 4 bases from J, the gap between germline ends came to 14 bases. CDR3 size: 15 residues.

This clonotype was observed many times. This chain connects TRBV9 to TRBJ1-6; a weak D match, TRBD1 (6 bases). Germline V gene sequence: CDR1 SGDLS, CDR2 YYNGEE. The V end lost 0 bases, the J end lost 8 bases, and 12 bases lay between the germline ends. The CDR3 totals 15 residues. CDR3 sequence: CASSVGGASDSPLHF. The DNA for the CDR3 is TGTGCCAGCAGCGTAGGGGGGGCGTCAGATTCACCCCTCCACTTT.

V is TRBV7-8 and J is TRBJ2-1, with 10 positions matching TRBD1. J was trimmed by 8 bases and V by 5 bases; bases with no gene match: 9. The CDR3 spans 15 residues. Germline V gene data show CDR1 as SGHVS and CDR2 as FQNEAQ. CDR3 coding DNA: TGTGCCAGCAGCATCCGGGACAGGGGTATGGATGAGCAGTTCTTC. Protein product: CASSIRDRGMDEQFF.

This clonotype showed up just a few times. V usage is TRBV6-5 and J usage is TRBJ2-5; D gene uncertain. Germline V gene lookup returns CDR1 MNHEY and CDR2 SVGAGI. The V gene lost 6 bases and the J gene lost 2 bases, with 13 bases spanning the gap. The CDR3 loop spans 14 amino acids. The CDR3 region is CASSPFGGQETQYF. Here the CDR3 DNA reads TGTGCCAGCAGCCCATTCGGTGGTCAAGAGACCCAGTACTTC.

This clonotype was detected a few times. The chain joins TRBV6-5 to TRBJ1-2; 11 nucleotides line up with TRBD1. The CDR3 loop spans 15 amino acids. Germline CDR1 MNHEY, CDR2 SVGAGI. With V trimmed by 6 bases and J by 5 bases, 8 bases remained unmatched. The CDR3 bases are TGTGCCAGCAGCGGGGGGGACAGGGGGAGATATGGCTACACCTTC. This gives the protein CASSGGDRGRYGYTF.

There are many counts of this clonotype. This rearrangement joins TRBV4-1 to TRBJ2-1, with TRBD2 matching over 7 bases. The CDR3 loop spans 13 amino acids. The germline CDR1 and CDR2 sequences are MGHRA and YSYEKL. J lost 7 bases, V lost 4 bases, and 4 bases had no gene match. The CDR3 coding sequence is TGCGCCAGCAGCCGGGGGGGACTAAATGAGCAGTTCTTC. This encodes CASSRGGLNEQFF.

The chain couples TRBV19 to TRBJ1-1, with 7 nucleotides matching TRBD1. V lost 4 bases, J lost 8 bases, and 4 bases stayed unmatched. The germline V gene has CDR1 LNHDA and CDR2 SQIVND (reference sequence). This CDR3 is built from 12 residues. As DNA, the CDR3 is TGTGCCAGTAGTACCGGGACAGCCGAAGCTTTCTTT. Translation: CASSTGTAEAFF.

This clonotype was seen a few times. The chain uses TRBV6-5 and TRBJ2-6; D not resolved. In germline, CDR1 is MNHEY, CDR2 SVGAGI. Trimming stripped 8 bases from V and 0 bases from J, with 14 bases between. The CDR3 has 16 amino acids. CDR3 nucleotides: TGTGCCAGCCTGCGGAATCTGCACTCTGGGGCCAACGTCCTGACTTTC. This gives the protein CASLRNLHSGANVLTF.

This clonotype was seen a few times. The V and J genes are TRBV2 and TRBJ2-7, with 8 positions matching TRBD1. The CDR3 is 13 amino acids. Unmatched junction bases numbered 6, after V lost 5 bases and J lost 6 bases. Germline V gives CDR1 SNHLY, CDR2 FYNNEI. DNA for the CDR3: TGTGCCAGCAGTTTGACAGGGGAGCGCGAGCAGTACTTC. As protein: CASSLTGEREQYF.

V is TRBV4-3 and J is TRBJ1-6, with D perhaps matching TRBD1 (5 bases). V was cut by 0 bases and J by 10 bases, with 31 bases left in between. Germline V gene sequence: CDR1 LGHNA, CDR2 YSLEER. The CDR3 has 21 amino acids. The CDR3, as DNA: TGCGCCAGCAGCCAAGAAGAGACACACTTGGACCGATGTAGGGGAGTGTCACCCCTCCACTTT. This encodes CASSQEETHLDRCRGVSPLHF.

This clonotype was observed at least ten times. The CDR3 protein is CASSVPGEETQYF. In DNA, the CDR3 is TGTGCCAGCAGTGTGCCAGGGGAAGAGACCCAGTACTTC. This rearrangement joins TRBV25-1 to TRBJ2-5; a weak D match, TRBD1 (6 bases). The V and J ends lost 4 bases and 3 bases respectively, with 9 bases between them. Germline values: CDR1 MGHDK, CDR2 SYGVNS. The CDR3 has 13 residues. Complete variable domain (other parts from reference TRBV25-1 and TRBJ2-5): EADIYQTPRYLVIGTGKKITLECSQTMGHDKMYWYQQDPGMELHLIHYSYGVNSTEKGDLSSESTVSRIRTEHFPLTLESARPSHTSQYLCASSVPGEETQYFGPGTRLLVL.

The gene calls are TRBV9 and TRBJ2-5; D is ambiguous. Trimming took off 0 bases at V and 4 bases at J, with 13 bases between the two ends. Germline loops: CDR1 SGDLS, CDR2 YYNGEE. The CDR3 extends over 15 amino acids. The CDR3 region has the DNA TGTGCCAGCAGCGTAGATGCGGTAACGGGAGAGACCCAGTACTTC. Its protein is CASSVDAVTGETQYF.